The entry below gives a single T cell receptor beta chain sequence along with its context. The antigen remains unidentified. This table comes from immunoSEQ multiplex PCR, and its TCRdb copy is limited to in-frame clones, with some not included. The table records under 700,000 clones, approximately 96% of them present only once. These data are taken from a study of shared clonotypes between healthy human individuals. It was CD45RO-negative cells, positively selected for CCR7, that made up naive CD8 cells, with terminally differentiated effector memory CD45RA+ cells excluded. Overall study findings and caveats: Estimated richness was generally greater in naive than memory subsets. An effect of sequencing depth on clonotype sharing among donors was expected.

Germline V gene sequence: CDR1 MDHEN, CDR2 SYDVKM. V lost 4 bases, J lost 8 bases, and 10 bases stayed unmatched. The CDR3 is 15 amino acids. This receptor was identified in a woman in her twenties or thirties in good health. The chain carries TRBV28 and TRBJ2-1; 8 positions agree with TRBD2. The material sequenced was naive CD8+ T cells sorted from blood. CDR3 in amino acids: CASSSRAGESDEQFF. The CDR3 DNA sequence: TGTGCCAGCAGTTCGAGAGCGGGAGAATCGGATGAGCAGTTCTTC.